One sample yielded the 22 T cell receptor beta chains listed below, sequenced in a study of regulatory T cells in long-lasting Graves disease. Time point defined: newly diagnosed GD, antithyroid drugs for less than 3 months. With RNA extracted from PBMCs as input, the TCR library was made. To make TCR beta libraries, researchers used iRepertoire HTBI primers and Arm-PCR of CDR3 regions. TCRdb fed the multiplex PCR reads into MiXCR, producing one record per CDR3 protein. The sample contains around 400,000 distinct CDR3 sequences, around 16% of which appear only once. Sequencing used peripheral blood mononuclear cells (PBMCs), obtained at new diagnosis, from a patient treated with antithyroid drugs. The origin of the receptors is a female donor with Graves disease.

This clonotype has ten or more counts. The genes are TRBV7-9 and TRBJ1-1; 8 bases fit TRBD1. The CDR3 has 15 amino acids. Germline V gene lookup returns CDR1 SEHNR and CDR2 FQNEAQ (reference sequence). The V segment lost 5 bases and the J segment 3 bases; nucleotides outside the gene matches: 8. The CDR3: CASSRNPTGDTEAFF. CDR3 coding DNA: TGTGCCAGCAGCCGAAACCCGACAGGGGACACTGAAGCTTTCTTT.

This clonotype showed up many times. The CDR3 protein is CASSLSLTGAYGYTF. CDR3 DNA sequence: TGTGCCAGCAGTTTATCCCTCACGGGTGCCTATGGCTACACCTTC. V usage is TRBV27 and J usage is TRBJ1-2; D not resolved. Trimming left V 0 bases short and J 4 bases short, with 12 bases between. The CDR3 runs to 15 residues. Per germline, CDR1 MNHEY and CDR2 SMNVEV (reference sequence).

The V gene is TRBV10-3, the J gene TRBJ1-2; D possibly corresponds to TRBD1 (6 bases). The germline V gene encodes CDR1 ENHRY and CDR2 SYGVKD. V was cut by 10 bases and J by 0 bases, with 12 bases left in between. This CDR3 has 13 residues. CDR3 DNA sequence: TGTGCCACGAGGGACAACTCTAACTATGGCTACACCTTC. Protein product: CATRDNSNYGYTF.

To note about this clonotype: This may be a read error: a much more frequent sequence differs by one nucleotide. The chain employs TRBV12-3 or TRBV12-4 and TRBJ1-1; TRBD1 might be the D (5 bases). This CDR3 contains 13 residues. V shed 2 bases and J shed 6 bases, with 10 bases lying between them. CDR3 bases: TGTGCCAGCAGTTTAATGACAGACGCTGAAGCTTTCTTT. Its translation: CASSLMTDAEAFF.

V usage is TRBV29-1 and J usage is TRBJ2-3; 8 bases agree with TRBD2. J was trimmed by 3 bases and V by 6 bases; bases with no gene match: 14. Germline V gene lookup returns CDR1 SQVTM and CDR2 ANQGSEA. CDR3 length equals 16 residues. The CDR3 region is CSVPLRGRIGTDTQYF. Written as DNA, the CDR3 is TGCAGCGTCCCCCTCCGCGGGAGGATTGGGACAGATACGCAGTATTTT.

In its sample, this clonotype was seen many times. The rearrangement uses TRBV12-3 or TRBV12-4 and TRBJ1-1; D might be TRBD1 (5 bases). V lost 6 bases to trimming and J lost 2 bases, with 13 bases between them. This CDR3 is 14 amino acids long. CDR3: CASSGGVFNTEAFF. DNA of the CDR3: TGTGCCAGCAGCGGAGGGGTTTTCAACACTGAAGCTTTCTTT.

This clonotype was seen many times. The CDR3 DNA sequence: TGCAGTGCTAGTGCGCCGGGACTAGCGTCTTACGAGCAGTACTTC. Its translation is CSASAPGLASYEQYF. The V and J genes are TRBV20-1 and TRBJ2-7; 10 nucleotides line up with TRBD2. From germline, CDR1 is DFQATT and CDR2 SNEGSKA (reference sequence). The CDR3 is made up of 15 amino acids. Germline trimming cut 3 bases from V and 4 bases from J; bases unmatched to any gene: 9.

This clonotype was found many times. The gene calls are TRBV10-3 and TRBJ1-1; the match to TRBD1 covers 7 bases. The germline V gene has CDR1 ENHRY and CDR2 SYGVKD. The junction had 4 bases not matched to a gene; V was cut back by 6 bases and J by 0 bases. This CDR3 has 14 amino acids. CDR3 sequence (DNA): TGTGCCATCAGGGGGACAGCGATGAACACTGAAGCTTTCTTT. It specifies CAIRGTAMNTEAFF.

A word on this clonotype: It may be a read error: a sequence one base away is much more abundant. This rearrangement joins TRBV5-4 to TRBJ1-1; 7 nucleotides align to TRBD1. The germline gives CDR1 SGHNT, CDR2 YYREEE (reference sequence). CDR3 length: 14 residues. Trimming took 2 bases from V and 3 from J; bases not matched to a gene: 4. CDR3 sequence: CASSFRGGDTEAFF. The CDR3, as DNA: TGTGCCAGCAGCTTCAGGGGGGGGGACACTGAAGCTTTCTTT. Using reference TRBV5-4 and TRBJ1-1 for the parts outside the CDR3, the full variable domain is ETGVTQSPTHLIKTRGQQVTLRCSSQSGHNTVSWYQQALGQGPQFIFQYYREEENGRGNFPPRFSGLQFPNYSSELNVNALELDDSALYLCASSFRGGDTEAFFGQGTRLTVV.

This chain links TRBV2 with TRBJ1-2; D call uncertain. CDR3 size: 11 residues. Trimming pared 8 bases from V and 5 bases from J, leaving 9 bases between. The V gene's germline CDR1 is SNHLY and CDR2 FYNNEI. The CDR3 protein is CASWEGYGYTF. DNA of the CDR3: TGTGCCAGCTGGGAAGGGTATGGCTACACCTTC.

In its sample, this clonotype was seen a few times. This sequence joins TRBV3-1 and TRBJ1-1; D is possibly TRBD1 (6 bases). The CDR3 runs to 15 residues. The germline V and J ends were trimmed by 0 bases and 11 bases, with 19 bases remaining between them. Germline V gene lookup returns CDR1 LGHDT and CDR2 YNNKEL (reference sequence). For the CDR3, the DNA is TGTGCCAGCAGCCAAGAGACCCTGGGGGGCATGTGGGCTTTCTTT. Its protein is CASSQETLGGMWAFF.

This chain uses TRBV7-9 with TRBJ1-1; D may be TRBD1 (6 bases). Germline V gene data show CDR1 as SEHNR and CDR2 as FQNEAQ (reference sequence). The V end lost 0 bases, the J end lost 3 bases, and 14 bases lay between the germline ends. The length of the CDR3 is 16 residues. The CDR3, as DNA: TGTGCCAGCAGCTTAGCGAGGGGGACCGTCCACACTGAAGCTTTCTTT. Protein sequence: CASSLARGTVHTEAFF.

Of note for this clonotype: A far more abundant clone sits one base away, making this likely a read error. The CDR3 end shows no conserved phenylalanine or tryptophan, and so a read error is likely. The CDR3 is CASTPLAGGYQETQYL. In DNA, the CDR3 is TGTGCCAGCACCCCACTAGCGGGGGGATATCAAGAGACCCAGTACCTC. This chain links TRBV7-2 with TRBJ2-5, with 12 positions matching TRBD2. Germline assignment: CDR1 SGHTA and CDR2 FQGNSA. This CDR3 is built from 16 residues. V trimming: 7 bases; J trimming: 2 bases; junction bases outside the gene matches: 8.

This clonotype was counted at least ten times. The chain has TRBV27 and TRBJ1-3; 8 positions match TRBD1. CDR3 length: 15 amino acids. Germline trimming cut 4 bases from V and 4 bases from J; bases unmatched to any gene: 6. The germline V gene encodes CDR1 MNHEY and CDR2 SMNVEV (reference sequence). The DNA of the CDR3 is TGTGCCAGCAGTTCGACTCGGACAGGGGGAAACACCATATATTTT. This gives the protein CASSSTRTGGNTIYF.

The V gene is TRBV12-3 or TRBV12-4, the J gene TRBJ1-2; tentative D call: TRBD1 (5 bases). Trimming stripped 3 bases from V and 5 bases from J, with 10 bases between. This CDR3 contains 13 residues. The CDR3 sequence: CASSFLTAYGYTF. The CDR3 region has the DNA TGTGCCAGCAGTTTTTTGACAGCATATGGCTACACCTTC.

This clonotype was counted at least ten times. CDR3 in DNA: TGTGCCAGCAGCGTAGGGGGGAATTCAGGACAGCCCCAGCATTTT. It is translated as CASSVGGNSGQPQHF. The chain couples TRBV9 to TRBJ1-5; D perhaps matches TRBD1 (5 bases). The CDR3 contains 15 residues. V lost 0 bases to trimming and J lost 7 bases, with 14 bases between them. In germline, CDR1 is SGDLS, CDR2 YYNGEE.

This clonotype was seen many times. J is TRBJ2-1 and V is TRBV15; TRBD1 is a possible D gene (6 bases). This CDR3 has 16 amino acids. V was shortened by 1 base and J by 8 bases, with 18 bases between the two germline ends. Looked up from germline, CDR1 is LNHNV and CDR2 is YYDKDF (reference sequence). The DNA for the CDR3 is TGTGCCACCAGCAGAGGAGGGGGAGAGATCGGGCATGAGCAGTTCTTC. Translated, it gives CATSRGGGEIGHEQFF.

This clonotype was recorded many times. The V call is TRBV24-1, the J call TRBJ2-5; D ambiguous. From germline, CDR1 is KGHDR and CDR2 SFDVKD. This CDR3 has 12 amino acids. Between the trimmed V and J ends, which lost 4 bases and 5 bases, there was a span of 7 bases. CDR3 amino acids: CATSENGETQYF. The CDR3 DNA reads TGTGCCACCAGTGAAAATGGTGAGACCCAGTACTTC.

The chain links TRBV12-3 or TRBV12-4 to TRBJ2-1, with no clear D. The germline V and J ends were trimmed by 5 bases and 3 bases, with 17 bases remaining between them. This CDR3 is built from 16 residues. The CDR3 DNA is TGTGCCAGCAGTCCCCCCACCGCTACCCTCTACAATGAGCAGTTCTTC. As protein: CASSPPTATLYNEQFF.

This clonotype has ten or more counts. The rearrangement uses TRBV10-3 and TRBJ2-1, with 9 bases aligning to TRBD1. The CDR3 runs to 15 residues. The V and J ends lost 7 bases and 7 bases, in that order; junction bases with no gene match: 11. Germline-derived CDR1 and CDR2 are ENHRY and SYGVKD. The CDR3 here is CAIKEGQGNGNEQFF. CDR3 DNA sequence: TGTGCCATCAAGGAGGGACAGGGTAATGGGAATGAGCAGTTCTTC.

Turning to this clonotype: A much larger clonotype is one base distant, so this may be a read error. The chain recombines TRBV2 with TRBJ2-7; the D is unclear. CDR3 length: 13 amino acids. Germline V CDR1 and CDR2: SNHLY, FYNNEI. CDR3 DNA sequence: TGTGCCAGCAGTGACAACCGACAATACGAGCGGTACTTC. It yields the protein CASSDNRQYERYF.

This clonotype was observed at least ten times. In DNA, the CDR3 is TGTGCCAGCAGAGTGGACAGGTCGGATTCACCCCTCCACTTT. Its translation is CASRVDRSDSPLHF. V usage is TRBV6-1 and J usage is TRBJ1-6; TRBD1 aligns across 7 bases. The ends lost 6 bases at V and 8 bases at J; junction bases unmatched: 7. The CDR3 covers 14 residues. CDR1 MNHNS and CDR2 SASEGT come from the germline V gene.